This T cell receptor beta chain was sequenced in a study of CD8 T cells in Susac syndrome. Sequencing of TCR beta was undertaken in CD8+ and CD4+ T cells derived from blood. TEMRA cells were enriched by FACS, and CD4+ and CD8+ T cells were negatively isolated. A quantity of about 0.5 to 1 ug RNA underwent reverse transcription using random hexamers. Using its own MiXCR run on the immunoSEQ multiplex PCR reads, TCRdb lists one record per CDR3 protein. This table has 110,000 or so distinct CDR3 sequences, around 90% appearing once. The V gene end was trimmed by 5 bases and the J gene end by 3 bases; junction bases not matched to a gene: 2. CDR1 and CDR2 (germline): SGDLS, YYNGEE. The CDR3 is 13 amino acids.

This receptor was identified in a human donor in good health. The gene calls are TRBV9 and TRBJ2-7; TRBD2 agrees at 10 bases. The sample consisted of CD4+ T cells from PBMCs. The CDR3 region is CASSGLADYEQYF. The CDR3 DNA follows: TGTGCCAGCAGTGGACTAGCGGACTACGAGCAGTACTTC.